The 4 T cell receptor beta chains given below trace back to one sample, sequenced in a study of cytomegalovirus exposure and HLA in healthy donors. Both 60 Vbeta primers and 13 Jbeta primers went into the PCR. Here immunoSEQ multiplex PCR was the method, and the copy in TCRdb shows in-frame clones only, minus some. The sample yields 250,000 to 350,000 clones, about nine tenths seen once. Sequencing used PBMCs. The source of these receptors is a man aged 35 to 55 in good health and CMV-seropositive.

The genes are TRBV5-6 and TRBJ2-7, with D possibly being TRBD1 (6 bases). The CDR3 is 14 residues long. Germline assignment: CDR1 SGHDT and CDR2 YYEEEE. V was clipped by 6 bases and J by 1 base, with 14 bases between them. The CDR3: CASTVDRGSYEQYF. CDR3 bases: TGTGCCAGCACCGTTGATAGGGGGTCCTACGAGCAGTACTTC.

V gene TRBV7-2 combines with J gene TRBJ2-7; 7 nucleotides line up with TRBD1. V lost 0 bases, J lost 3 bases, and 2 bases stayed unmatched. The germline V gene encodes CDR1 SGHTA and CDR2 FQGNSA. The CDR3 is 14 amino acids. The CDR3 nucleotides are TGTGCCAGCAGCTTAGCCGGGACAGACTACGAGCAGTACTTC. Translated, it gives CASSLAGTDYEQYF.

This clone was seen a handful of times. This rearrangement joins TRBV28 to TRBJ1-2; possibly TRBD1 for D (6 bases). The CDR3 has 12 amino acids. CDR1 is MDHEN, CDR2 SYDVKM, per germline. Trimming cost V 6 bases and J 3 bases, with 8 bases left between them. The CDR3 coding sequence is TGTGCCAGCAGACAGGGTTACTATGGCTACACCTTC. It is translated as CASRQGYYGYTF.

The chain carries TRBV10-1 and TRBJ2-1; tentative D call: TRBD1 (5 bases). The CDR3 is 13 amino acids. From germline, CDR1 is WNHNN and CDR2 SYGVQD (reference sequence). Trimming pared 1 base from V and 6 bases from J, leaving 7 bases between. CDR3 sequence reads: CASSEYDSNEQFF. CDR3 DNA: TGCGCCAGCAGTGAGTATGACAGCAATGAGCAGTTCTTC.